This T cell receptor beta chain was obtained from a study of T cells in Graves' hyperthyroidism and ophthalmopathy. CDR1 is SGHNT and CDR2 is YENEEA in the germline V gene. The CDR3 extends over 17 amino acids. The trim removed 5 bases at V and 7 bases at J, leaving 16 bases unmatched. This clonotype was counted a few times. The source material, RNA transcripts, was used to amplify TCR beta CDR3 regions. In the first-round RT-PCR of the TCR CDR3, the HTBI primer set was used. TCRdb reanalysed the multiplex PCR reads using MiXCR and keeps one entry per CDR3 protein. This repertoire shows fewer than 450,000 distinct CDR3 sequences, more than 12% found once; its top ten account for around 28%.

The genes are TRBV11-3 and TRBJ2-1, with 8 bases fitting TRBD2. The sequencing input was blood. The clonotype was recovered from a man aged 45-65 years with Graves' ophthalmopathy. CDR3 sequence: CASSPTPLLAGSNEQFF. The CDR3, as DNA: TGTGCCAGCAGCCCCACCCCTCTTTTAGCGGGATCGAATGAGCAGTTCTTC.